This TCR beta chain was identified during a study of T-cell memory formation after mild COVID-19. Study summary: There were largely donor-specific TCR clusters. Study conclusions and caveats: Later expanders leaned CD4+, whereas day 15 to 85 contracting clones were balanced CD4/CD8.

Concerning this clonotype itself: Its antigen is unidentified.

CDR1 is MDHEN and CDR2 is SYDVKM in the germline V gene. There are 15 residues in the CDR3. V shed 11 bases, J shed 3 bases, and the junction held 6 bases outside the gene matches. Via MiXCR, TCRdb re-called the 5' RACE reads, giving one row per CDR3 protein. The profile shows 550,000 to 600,000 distinct CDR3 sequences, roughly 20% of them singletons. Input material: PBMCs or a T cell subset sorted from them (not recorded which). The clonotype originates from an adult woman who had mild COVID-19 (a few samples of this study predate the infection). Cell type and time point are not known. The V and J genes are TRBV28 and TRBJ2-3; 15 bases match TRBD2. For the CDR3, the DNA is TGTGCCGGGGGACTAGCGGGGGGCCCAACAGATACGCAGTATTTT. Translated: CAGGLAGGPTDTQYF.